A single T cell receptor beta chain is shown here with its context. Its matching antigen is unknown. V gave up 3 bases and J gave up 8 bases; unmatched junction bases: 7. This CDR3 is 15 amino acids long. Germline CDR1 is MRHNA and CDR2 is SNTAGT. Sequenced by immunoSEQ multiplex PCR; TCRdb stores in-frame clones only, minus some. The table has 50,000 to 65,000 clones, approximately 89% seen once. These data come from a study of cytomegalovirus exposure and HLA in healthy donors. Study-level findings and limits: In vitro testing confirmed three CMV-associated chains as specific for CMV antigens. Most observed TCR sequences were rare, whereas some public TCRs were detected in many donors.

The sample was PBMCs. V gene TRBV6-4 combines with J gene TRBJ2-1; 10 bases line up with TRBD2. This receptor was identified in a woman in her late teens or twenties in good health and CMV-seropositive. CDR3 region: CASSESGGAVDEQFF. Here the CDR3 DNA reads TGTGCCAGCAGTGAAAGCGGGGGGGCAGTAGATGAGCAGTTCTTC.